The 20 T cell receptor beta chains in this list originate from one sample, sequenced in a study of CD8 T cell repertoires and HIV-1 epitope variants. The repertoire was sequenced with immunoSEQ multiplex PCR; TCRdb's copy has only in-frame clones and lacks some. The repertoire consists of roughly 5,700 clones, with 50% to 75% occurring once and the leading ten covering under 55%. Their antigens are not known. What was sequenced was cultured CD8+ T cells derived from PBMCs. These receptors originate from a male donor with HIV.

The chain recombines TRBV28 with TRBJ1-5; the D gene is possibly TRBD1 (5 bases). Per germline, CDR1 MDHEN and CDR2 SYDVKM. The CDR3 sequence is 15 residues long. V lost 6 bases, J lost 0 bases, and 12 bases lay in between. CDR3 nucleotides: TGTGCCAGCAGCCCCCGACAGCTTAGCAATCAGCCCCAGCATTTT. Its protein is CASSPRQLSNQPQHF.

The chain links TRBV7-9 to TRBJ2-5; D unresolved. Germline V gene data show CDR1 as SEHNR and CDR2 as FQNEAQ (reference sequence). This CDR3 is 13 amino acids long. V dropped 6 bases and J dropped 1 base, with 9 bases sitting between them. The CDR3 DNA reads TGTGCCAGCAGTGACATAACCCAAGAGACCCAGTACTTC. Residues: CASSDITQETQYF.

J is TRBJ2-7 and V is TRBV29-1; tentative D call: TRBD1 (5 bases). This CDR3 comprises 13 residues. Germline lookup yields CDR1 SQVTM and CDR2 ANQGSEA. The V end lost 6 bases, the J end lost 8 bases, and 20 bases lay between the germline ends. The CDR3 loop reads CSVADIYPAKQYF. CDR3 nucleotides: TGCAGCGTCGCGGACATCTATCCCGCGAAGCAGTACTTC.

The V call is TRBV6-5, the J call TRBJ2-5, with D perhaps given as TRBD1 or TRBD2 (6 bases each). V lost 8 bases, J lost 4 bases, and 14 bases lay in between. The CDR3 has 13 residues. CDR1 and CDR2 from the germline V gene are MNHEY and SVGAGI. The CDR3 DNA is TGTGCCAGCGGGGGGCTACCAGGAGAGACCCAGTACTTC. Its protein product is CASGGLPGETQYF.

The chain carries TRBV27 and TRBJ2-7; possible D gene TRBD1, 5 bases. V lost 3 bases and J lost 0, with 12 bases in between. CDR3 length: 15 residues. Germline lookup yields CDR1 MNHEY and CDR2 SMNVEV (reference sequence). The CDR3 DNA sequence: TGTGCCAGCAGTTTGACCAGGGATAACTCCTACGAGCAGTACTTC. Encoded protein: CASSLTRDNSYEQYF.

This clone came up a few times. The V call is TRBV11-1, the J call TRBJ2-3; D perhaps matches TRBD2 (5 bases). The length of the CDR3 is 16 residues. Trimming removed 1 base from V and 6 bases from J, with 17 bases in between. CDR1 and CDR2 (germline): SGHAT, FQDESV (reference sequence). The CDR3 nucleotides read TGTGCCAGCAGCTTAGTCCCTAGCCTAACTGGGGATACGCAGTATTTT. This sequence encodes CASSLVPSLTGDTQYF.

The chain combines TRBV9 with TRBJ2-7; TRBD2 is a possible D gene (5 bases). CDR3 length: 15 amino acids. Germline V gene data show CDR1 as SGDLS and CDR2 as YYNGEE. V was trimmed by 3 bases and J by 3 bases, leaving 16 bases between them. In DNA form, the CDR3 reads TGTGCCAGCAGCGACGACTACCTTGGGAACTACGAGCAGTACTTC. Protein product: CASSDDYLGNYEQYF.

This chain uses TRBV27 with TRBJ1-1; no clear D. V lost 3 bases and J 5 bases, leaving 13 bases between the germline ends. The CDR3 runs to 14 residues. Germline lookup yields CDR1 MNHEY and CDR2 SMNVEV (reference sequence). Written as DNA, the CDR3 is TGTGCCAGCAGTTTCCCTGGCCCAGGAACTGAAGCTTTCTTT. Its translation: CASSFPGPGTEAFF.

This chain links TRBV5-4 with TRBJ1-5; possibly TRBD1 for D (6 bases). V was pared by 2 bases and J by 2 bases, with 20 bases between. Germline values: CDR1 SGHNT, CDR2 YYREEE (reference sequence). The CDR3 consists of 18 residues. The CDR3 DNA sequence: TGTGCCAGCAGCTTAACTGGTGTTGGGGGCCCCGGCAATCAGCCCCAGCATTTT. Its translation is CASSLTGVGGPGNQPQHF.

The rearrangement links TRBV27 to TRBJ2-1, with 8 nucleotides matching TRBD2. Germline CDR1 and CDR2: MNHEY and SMNVEV (reference sequence). The CDR3 is 14 amino acids. With V trimmed by 7 bases and J by 9 bases, 11 bases remained unmatched. The CDR3 loop is CASIRPGLGREQFF. The CDR3 region has the DNA TGTGCCAGCATTCGACCGGGACTAGGCCGTGAGCAGTTCTTC.

V is TRBV5-1 and J is TRBJ1-5; no clear D. This CDR3 contains 15 residues. Germline assignment: CDR1 SGHRS and CDR2 YFSETQ. With 0 bases removed from V and 1 base from J, the gap between germline ends came to 8 bases. The CDR3 DNA reads as TGCGCCAGCAGCTTGGAGCCAGGAAGCAATCAGCCCCAGCATTTT. Translating it yields CASSLEPGSNQPQHF.

J is TRBJ2-7 and V is TRBV4-3; 7 positions agree with TRBD1. This CDR3 spans 13 amino acids. Trimming at V came to 2 bases and at J to 6 bases, leaving 4 bases not matched to a gene. The germline CDR1 and CDR2 sequences are LGHNA and YSLEER. The CDR3 DNA is TGCGCCAGCAGCCAATTGACAGGGCGCGAGCAGTACTTC. Its protein product is CASSQLTGREQYF.

The chain links TRBV7-9 to TRBJ2-7; tentative D call: TRBD2 (7 bases). Germline values: CDR1 SEHNR, CDR2 FQNEAQ (reference sequence). The CDR3 totals 15 residues. Trimming took off 5 bases at V and 2 bases at J, with 16 bases between the two ends. CDR3: CASSLGGGRTYEQYF. CDR3 coding DNA: TGTGCCAGCAGCCTAGGGGGGGGGCGAACCTACGAGCAGTACTTC.

This clone appeared once. The chain has TRBV7-9 and TRBJ2-1; D is unresolved. Trimming removed 5 bases at V and 7 bases at J, with 12 bases between. Germline CDR1 SEHNR, CDR2 FQNEAQ (reference sequence). The CDR3 has 13 amino acids. CDR3: CASSRTGGNEQFF. The CDR3 bases are TGTGCCAGCAGCCGAACGGGCGGTAATGAGCAGTTCTTC.

The CDR3 sequence is CASSYSGQGNEQFF. CDR3 sequence (DNA): TGTGCCAGCAGTTACTCGGGACAGGGGAATGAGCAGTTCTTC. The V and J genes are TRBV6-6 and TRBJ2-1, with 10 bases lining up with TRBD1. Per the germline V gene, CDR1 is MNHNY and CDR2 is SVGAGI (reference sequence). This CDR3 region has 14 residues. With V trimmed by 0 bases and J by 7 bases, 0 bases remained unmatched.

This clone was found once. J is TRBJ1-1 and V is TRBV7-8; 7 bases agree with TRBD1. CDR3 size: 16 residues. Germline V CDR1 and CDR2: SGHVS, FQNEAQ. Trimming took 5 bases from V and 0 from J; bases not matched to a gene: 9. This CDR3 is CASSLMGQIMNTEAFF. CDR3 nucleotides: TGTGCCAGCAGCCTCATGGGACAGATCATGAACACTGAAGCTTTCTTT.

A few counts support this clone. The chain carries TRBV28 and TRBJ2-7; 11 bases are shared with TRBD1. CDR3 length equals 17 residues. Looked up from germline, CDR1 is MDHEN and CDR2 is SYDVKM. Trimming at V came to 3 bases and at J to 2 bases, leaving 9 bases not matched to a gene. The CDR3 is CASSFRGTGGHTYEQYF. CDR3 DNA sequence: TGTGCCAGCAGTTTCAGGGGGACAGGGGGTCATACCTACGAGCAGTACTTC.

This chain links TRBV19 with TRBJ2-5; D could derive from TRBD1 or TRBD2 (5 bases each). This CDR3 is built from 14 residues. Trimming removed 1 base at V and 4 bases at J, with 10 bases between. The germline V gene has CDR1 LNHDA and CDR2 SQIVND (reference sequence). CDR3 nucleotides: TGTGCCAGTAGTATAGGTGGGGGTAGAGAGACCCAGTACTTC. This encodes CASSIGGGRETQYF.

This clone came up a few times. CDR3 sequence: CASSQDIPTEGFYGYTF. As DNA, the CDR3 is TGCGCCAGCAGCCAAGATATCCCGACAGAGGGTTTTTATGGCTACACCTTC. This chain links TRBV4-3 with TRBJ1-2, with D possibly matching TRBD1 (5 bases). Germline values: CDR1 LGHNA, CDR2 YSLEER. The CDR3 consists of 17 residues. The V end lost 0 bases, the J end lost 5 bases, and 19 bases lay between the germline ends.

V is TRBV6-5 and J is TRBJ1-1; D unclear. The CDR3 loop spans 14 amino acids. V was trimmed by 6 bases and J by 5 bases, leaving 16 bases between them. The germline gives CDR1 MNHEY, CDR2 SVGAGI. The CDR3 region has the DNA TGTGCCAGCAGCCCCGCGGGGATTGGGACTGAAGCTTTCTTT. Translating gives CASSPAGIGTEAFF.